This T cell receptor beta chain stems from a study of immune heterogeneity within non-small cell lung tumors. Study-wide findings and caveats: Recurrence of identical dominant CDR3 beta clonotypes was observed across intrapatient tumor sites, concomitant with site-unique high-frequency clones. Each patient largely had their own distinct set of high-frequency T-cell receptor beta clonotypes.

By proportion, this clonotype is medium-sized. Its antigen is still unknown. Trimming took off 3 bases at V and 0 bases at J, with 17 bases between the two ends. Germline CDR1 is LNHDA and CDR2 is SQIVND (reference sequence). CDR3 size: 17 residues. TCRs were amplified from approximately 600 ng gDNA of bulk tumor per sample. Biopsies, several per primary tumor and spaced far apart, were collected during surgery. Surgery that was curative in intent was performed on patients with untreated, newly diagnosed non-small cell lung cancer. Donors comprised newly diagnosed non-small cell lung cancer patients undergoing surgery with curative intent. A first 10-cycle multiplex round used 32 V-gene and 13 J-gene primers on TCR beta CDR3. MiXCR, applied by TCRdb to the multiplex PCR reads, yields one record per CDR3 protein. The sample consists of nearly 15,000 distinct CDR3 sequences, over 25% of them appearing once.

The source of this sequence is a woman aged 45-60 years with non-small cell lung cancer. The chain has TRBV19 and TRBJ1-1, with D perhaps matching TRBD1 (6 bases). Sequences were obtained from lung tumor tissue. DNA for the CDR3: TGTGCCAGTAGTATGACGAGGGGAAGGGGGATGAACACTGAAGCTTTCTTT. It specifies CASSMTRGRGMNTEAFF.